These 5 T cell receptor beta chains share one sample of origin, sequenced in a study of blood T cells in healthy people across ages. A second about 7 to 11 cycle PCR used barcoded and J-beta primers. MiXCR, applied by TCRdb to the 5' RACE reads, yields one record per CDR3 protein. The sample yields fewer than 2,000,000 distinct CDR3 sequences, about 39% seen once. Sample: blood. These receptor sequences come from a human donor in good health.

The rearrangement uses TRBV6-6 and TRBJ1-1; a weak D match, TRBD1 (6 bases). Germline CDR1 and CDR2: MNHNY and SVGAGI (reference sequence). V lost 4 bases to trimming and J lost 2 bases, with 17 bases between them. The CDR3 length is 16 residues. CDR3 sequence reads: CASSSRYRAENTEAFF. The CDR3 DNA reads TGTGCCAGCAGTTCCCGCTACAGGGCAGAAAACACTGAAGCTTTCTTT.

The CDR3 sequence is CSASTMGGMETQYF. In DNA form, the CDR3 reads TGCAGTGCTAGTACGATGGGCGGGATGGAGACCCAGTACTTC. V usage is TRBV20-1 and J usage is TRBJ2-4, with TRBD2 as a possible D gene (6 bases). Judging by the DNA end, TRBJ2-5 fits better; the J call may be wrong. Germline V gene data show CDR1 as DFQATT and CDR2 as SNEGSKA (reference sequence). The CDR3 extends over 14 amino acids.

The rearrangement uses TRBV11-3 and TRBJ2-5; D is unclear. CDR1 is SGHNT, CDR2 YENEEA, per germline. V was trimmed by 1 base and J by 3 bases, leaving 27 bases between them. The CDR3 covers 20 residues. The CDR3 sequence: CASSLGQLPHDVIREETQYF. The CDR3 DNA reads as TGTGCCAGCAGCTTAGGCCAACTACCGCACGACGTGATAAGGGAAGAGACCCAGTACTTC. Based on the CDR3 plus reference TRBV11-3 and TRBJ2-5, the full variable domain is EAGVVQSPRYKIIEKKQPVAFWCNPISGHNTLYWYLQNLGQGPELLIRYENEEAVDDSQLPKDRFSAERLKGVDSTLKIQPAELGDSAVYLCASSLGQLPHDVIREETQYFGPGTRLLVL.

As regards this clonotype: The junction and the germline gene differ at one end; a read error may be behind it. The chain is built from TRBV3-1 and TRBJ2-5; D gene uncertain. This CDR3 is built from 12 residues. Germline loops: CDR1 LGHDT, CDR2 YNNKEL (reference sequence). Here the CDR3 DNA reads TGTGCCAGCAGCCAAATGAGAGAGACCCGGTACTTC. This encodes CASSQMRETRYF.

This clonotype was detected a few times. The V and J genes are TRBV9 and TRBJ1-2; 9 bases agree with TRBD1. Germline V gene data show CDR1 as SGDLS and CDR2 as YYNGEE. After removal of 3 bases from V and 5 bases from J, the junction contained 17 bases not matched to a gene. The CDR3 is 18 residues long. CDR3 sequence: CASSASTGTGLLAYGYTF. Here the CDR3 DNA reads TGTGCCAGCAGCGCGAGTACCGGGACAGGGCTCTTGGCTTATGGCTACACCTTC.